The present entry profiles one T cell receptor beta chain with its context. This specimen belongs to a study of shared clonotypes between healthy human individuals. Background on the study: For every donor, three CD4 naive, three CD4 memory, two CD8 naive and one CD8 memory plates were used.

Deep-level running was used for the assay. The assay was immunoSEQ multiplex PCR, and TCRdb's table has in-frame clones only and misses some. The sample shows millions of clones, 95% of them seen only once. Germline lookup yields CDR1 SGHRS and CDR2 YFSETQ. The CDR3 is 15 amino acids. Unmatched junction bases numbered 4, after V lost 0 bases and J lost 2 bases. This TCR derives from a man aged 18 to 29 in good health. Sequenced material: naive CD4+ T cells sorted from blood. Subset specified: CD45RA+ positively selected. The rearrangement links TRBV5-1 to TRBJ2-7, with TRBD2 matching 8 bases. DNA for the CDR3: TGCGCCAGCAGCTTGGGGGCAGCGGGGGCCTACGAGCAGTACTTC. The encoded protein is CASSLGAAGAYEQYF.